Below are 10 T cell receptor beta chains sequenced from a single sample in a study of T cell repertoires in cytomegalovirus infection. MiXCR, applied by TCRdb to the reads, yields one record per CDR3 protein. The sample includes 200,000 to 300,000 distinct CDR3 sequences, 10% to 15% of them seen just once. The sample taken for sequencing was PBMCs. These receptors were obtained from a human donor in good health (CMV status not recorded). Some clones in this sample may be carry-over from other donors' samples.

This clonotype has ten or more counts. The V gene is TRBV7-8, the J gene TRBJ2-3, with D uncertain. Germline assignment: CDR1 SGHVS and CDR2 FQNEAQ. V was clipped by 3 bases and J by 4 bases, with 5 bases between them. The CDR3 loop spans 12 amino acids. The CDR3 here is CASSLQADTQYF. CDR3 nucleotide sequence: TGTGCCAGCAGCTTGCAAGCAGATACGCAGTATTTT.

Ten or more counts support this clonotype. The chain links TRBV6-2 or TRBV6-3 to TRBJ2-1; 9 nucleotides align to TRBD2. Trimming at V came to 6 bases and at J to 0 bases, leaving 6 bases not matched to a gene. The CDR3 spans 16 residues. CDR1 and CDR2 (germline): MNHEY, SVGEGT. The DNA for the CDR3 is TGTGCCAGCAGCTCGATAGCGGGGGCCTCCTACAATGAGCAGTTCTTC. Protein: CASSSIAGASYNEQFF.

This clonotype has ten or more counts. The chain combines TRBV7-8 with TRBJ2-2; TRBD1 matches at 7 bases. The J segment lost 3 bases and the V segment lost 5 bases, leaving 9 bases of the junction unmatched. Germline assignment: CDR1 SGHVS and CDR2 FQNEAQ. The CDR3 consists of 16 residues. Written as DNA, the CDR3 is TGTGCCAGCAGCCCACGGGACAGCGCTTACACCGGGGAGCTGTTTTTT. It yields the protein CASSPRDSAYTGELFF.

This clonotype occurred many times. The chain employs TRBV28 and TRBJ2-5, with D possibly being TRBD1 or TRBD2 (6 bases each). The CDR3 contains 17 residues. Germline V lookup: CDR1 MDHEN, CDR2 SYDVKM. V was cut by 1 base and J by 5 bases, with 20 bases left in between. The CDR3 here is CASSLLRSGAGRETQYF. The CDR3 nucleotides are TGTGCCAGCAGTTTATTACGTTCGGGGGCTGGTAGGGAGACCCAGTACTTC. Based on the CDR3 plus reference TRBV28 and TRBJ2-5, the full variable domain is DVKVTQSSRYLVKRTGEKVFLECVQDMDHENMFWYRQDPGLGLRLIYFSYDVKMKEKGDIPEGYSVSREKKERFSLILESASTNQTSMYLCASSLLRSGAGRETQYFGPGTRLLVL.

Ten or more counts support this clonotype. The V and J genes are TRBV7-2 and TRBJ2-7; 11 nucleotides agree with TRBD2. Germline-derived CDR1 and CDR2 are SGHTA and FQGNSA. The CDR3 is 17 residues long. The ends lost 5 bases at V and 6 bases at J; junction bases unmatched: 15. CDR3 sequence reads: CASSPRRVSGGAGEQYF. CDR3 sequence (DNA): TGTGCCAGCAGCCCCCGGCGGGTTAGCGGGGGGGCGGGCGAGCAGTACTTC.

This clonotype was counted at least ten times. This chain connects TRBV6-1 to TRBJ2-5, with D tentatively TRBD1 (5 bases). The germline V gene encodes CDR1 MNHNS and CDR2 SASEGT. The CDR3 spans 14 residues. Trimming stripped 3 bases from V and 5 bases from J, with 13 bases between. The CDR3 nucleotides are TGTGCCAGCAGTGATGGGGCTAGGTGGGAGACCCAGTACTTC. Translated, it gives CASSDGARWETQYF.

This clonotype was counted many times. The gene calls are TRBV11-2 and TRBJ2-1; 7 positions agree with TRBD2. The CDR3 extends over 16 amino acids. CDR1 SGHAT and CDR2 FQNNGV come from the germline V gene. V lost 6 bases, J lost 6 bases, and 14 bases stayed unmatched. Written as DNA, the CDR3 is TGTGCCAGCAGGTCAACTGGCGGGAGATCGGCCAATGAGCAGTTCTTC. It encodes CASRSTGGRSANEQFF.

The rearrangement uses TRBV4-3 and TRBJ1-2, with D perhaps TRBD1 (6 bases). Germline loops: CDR1 LGHNA, CDR2 YSLEER. The CDR3 is made up of 15 amino acids. Trimming cost V 0 bases and J 2 bases, with 10 bases left between them. The chain's CDR3 is CASSQDPTGNYGYTF. The DNA for the CDR3 is TGCGCCAGCAGCCAAGATCCGACAGGCAACTATGGCTACACCTTC.

This clonotype was seen ten or more times. The V and J genes are TRBV7-2 and TRBJ1-2; D gene ambiguous. The CDR3 extends over 14 amino acids. Trimming shortened V by 2 bases and J by 8 bases, and 15 bases separated the two germline ends. From germline, CDR1 is SGHTA and CDR2 FQGNSA. The CDR3 spells CASSLPEDQDGYTF. The CDR3 DNA sequence: TGTGCCAGCAGCTTACCAGAGGACCAAGACGGCTACACCTTC.

This clonotype came up many times. The chain couples TRBV7-9 to TRBJ1-1; D is possibly TRBD1 (5 bases). CDR3 length: 16 amino acids. Germline-derived CDR1 and CDR2 are SEHNR and FQNEAQ (reference sequence). V lost 1 base, J lost 0 bases, and 12 bases lay in between. The CDR3 spells CASSLGQGNMNTEAFF. Here the CDR3 DNA reads TGTGCCAGCAGCTTAGGGCAGGGAAACATGAACACTGAAGCTTTCTTT. Combining the CDR3 with reference TRBV7-9 and TRBJ1-1 gives the whole variable domain DTGVSQNPRHKITKRGQNVTFRCDPISEHNRLYWYRQTLGQGPEFLTYFQNEAQLEKSRLLSDRFSAERPKGSFSTLEIQRTEQGDSAMYLCASSLGQGNMNTEAFFGQGTRLTVV.